The clone carrying this T cell receptor beta chain was counted between two and nine times. The antigen is undetermined. The germline CDR1 and CDR2 sequences are ENHRY and SYGVKD. V was clipped by 2 bases and J by 0 bases, with 4 bases between them. This CDR3 is built from 13 residues. The sample is drawn from a study of cytotoxic CD8 clonotypes in ibrutinib-treated CLL. Study context: Once patients had received a median approximately eleven months of treatment, range 6 to 36, response samples were obtained.

Target depth was 1 in 200,000 to 1 in 1 million T cells, about 10x per clonotype. Libraries were prepared by immunoSEQ multiplex PCR; TCRdb keeps only in-frame clonotypes and omits some of them. The sample records 330,000 or so clones, approximately 67% being singletons. Study-wide results and limits: Sampling times, which were not matched between the groups, differed between sustained-remission patients and progressing patients. Baseline-level clonality went beyond age-matched healthy donors and moved in step with circulating CD8+ T-cell counts.

The sequence came from a human donor with chronic lymphocytic leukemia. V is TRBV10-3 and J is TRBJ2-5; D ambiguous. The sequences come from PBMCs, collected after 36 months of ibrutinib treatment. Written as DNA, the CDR3 is TGTGCCATCAGTGAGGCCAACCAAGAGACCCAGTACTTC. Translated: CAISEANQETQYF.